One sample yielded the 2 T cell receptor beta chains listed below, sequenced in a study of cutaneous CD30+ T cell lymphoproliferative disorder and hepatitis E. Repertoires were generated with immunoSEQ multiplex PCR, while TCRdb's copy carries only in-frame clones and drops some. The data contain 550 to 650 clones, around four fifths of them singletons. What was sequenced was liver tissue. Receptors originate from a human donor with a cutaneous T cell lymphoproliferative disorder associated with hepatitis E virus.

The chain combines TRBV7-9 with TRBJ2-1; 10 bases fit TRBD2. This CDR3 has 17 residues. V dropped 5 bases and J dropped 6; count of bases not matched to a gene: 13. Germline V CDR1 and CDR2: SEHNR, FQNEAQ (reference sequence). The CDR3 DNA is TGTGCCAGCAGCCTCCCTTCCCGTCTAGCGGGGGTCAATGAGCAGTTCTTC. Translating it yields CASSLPSRLAGVNEQFF.

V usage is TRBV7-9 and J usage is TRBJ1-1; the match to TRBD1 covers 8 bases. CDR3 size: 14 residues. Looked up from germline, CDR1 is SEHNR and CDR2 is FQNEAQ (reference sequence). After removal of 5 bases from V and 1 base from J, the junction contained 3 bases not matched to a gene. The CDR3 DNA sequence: TGTGCCAGCAGCGCCGGACAGGGGAACACTGAAGCTTTCTTT. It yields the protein CASSAGQGNTEAFF.